What follows are 21 T cell receptor beta chains derived from one specimen sequenced in a study of vaccination effects on CD4 cells after COVID-19. Sequencing in the ViraFEST assay came after antigen-specific CD4+ T cells had been expanded with viral peptide pools, which were used to stimulate PBMC. Researchers isolated CD4+ T cells once less than twelve days of culture had elapsed. As their vaccination, participants received two doses of either BNT162b2 or mRNA-1273. Antigen specificity for these receptors is unknown. The repertoire was sequenced with immunoSEQ multiplex PCR; TCRdb's copy has only in-frame clones and lacks some. The repertoire holds some 12,000 clones, with around 68% as singletons. The specimen was CD4+ T cells from PBMCs cultured with SARS-CoV-2 spike peptides, collected after COVID-19 vaccination. These receptors were obtained from a human donor who received a COVID-19 vaccine.

This rearrangement joins TRBV5-1 to TRBJ1-1; 11 bases fit TRBD1. The V gene's germline CDR1 is SGHRS and CDR2 YFSETQ. This CDR3 contains 15 residues. Trimming cost V 4 bases and J 6 bases; bases outside gene matches: 8. CDR3 DNA: TGCGCCAGCAGCCTAGATGGACAGGGGGCGGCTGAAGCTTTCTTT. It is translated as CASSLDGQGAAEAFF.

The chain links TRBV6-5 to TRBJ1-5, with 7 bases that match TRBD1. V trimming: 6 bases; J trimming: 16 bases; junction bases outside the gene matches: 18. The CDR3 spans 14 residues. The germline V gene has CDR1 MNHEY and CDR2 SVGAGI. CDR3 protein: CASRATGQFSADHF. CDR3 nucleotide sequence: TGTGCCAGCAGAGCCACGGGACAGTTTTCCGCAGACCATTTT.

The sample holds one count of this clone. This rearrangement joins TRBV3-1 (or the pseudogene TRBV3-2) to TRBJ2-3; 10 positions agree with TRBD2. Germline loops: CDR1 LGHDT, CDR2 YNNKEL (reference sequence). V shed 0 bases, J shed 2 bases, and the junction held 5 bases outside the gene matches. The CDR3 runs 17 residues. The CDR3 protein is CASSQERGLAATDTQYF. CDR3 sequence (DNA): TGTGCCAGCAGCCAAGAGAGAGGACTAGCGGCCACAGATACGCAGTATTTT.

This clone was detected only once. The rearrangement uses TRBV5-4 and TRBJ2-7; 9 nucleotides line up with TRBD2. The junction had 11 bases not matched to a gene; V was cut back by 4 bases and J by 6 bases. From germline, CDR1 is SGHNT and CDR2 YYREEE (reference sequence). The CDR3 spans 15 residues. The CDR3 nucleotides are TGTGCCAGCAGCCTCCAATTAGCGGGAGCCGGCGAGCAGTACTTC. This codes for CASSLQLAGAGEQYF.

The genes are TRBV4-2 and TRBJ2-3; D ambiguous. The germline V and J ends were trimmed by 0 bases and 4 bases, with 5 bases remaining between them. Germline V lookup: CDR1 LGHNA, CDR2 YNFKEQ. The CDR3 consists of 13 residues. CDR3: CASSQDQADTQYF. Written as DNA, the CDR3 is TGTGCCAGCAGCCAAGATCAAGCAGATACGCAGTATTTT.

The chain carries TRBV5-4 and TRBJ2-5, with no clear D. CDR3 size: 16 residues. Germline V lookup: CDR1 SGHNT, CDR2 YYREEE (reference sequence). The V and J ends lost 2 bases and 5 bases respectively, with 19 bases between them. The CDR3 loop reads CASSFSGSPVAETQYF. The CDR3 DNA reads TGTGCCAGCAGCTTTTCGGGTTCCCCAGTGGCTGAGACCCAGTACTTC.

The rearrangement links TRBV28 to TRBJ1-4; D is unclear. CDR3 length: 15 residues. With 8 bases removed from V and 3 bases from J, the gap between germline ends came to 16 bases. Germline lookup yields CDR1 MDHEN and CDR2 SYDVKM. CDR3 in DNA: TGTGCCAGCCTCCCCATGCCCGGTGCTAATGAAAAACTGTTTTTT. Translation: CASLPMPGANEKLFF.

CDR3 residues: CAWSGGLSDTQYF. The CDR3 bases are TGTGCCTGGTCGGGGGGCCTTTCAGATACGCAGTATTTT. This chain uses TRBV30 with TRBJ2-3, with D perhaps TRBD2 (7 bases). CDR3 size: 13 residues. Germline V gene sequence: CDR1 GTSNPN, CDR2 SVGIG (reference sequence). Trimming took off 5 bases at V and 4 bases at J, with 13 bases between the two ends.

The V call is TRBV27, the J call TRBJ1-2; D uncertain. The germline gives CDR1 MNHEY, CDR2 SMNVEV (reference sequence). V was shortened by 11 bases and J by 5 bases, with 24 bases between the two germline ends. This CDR3 is built from 15 residues. The chain's CDR3 is CASRAGGVERYGYTF. CDR3 DNA sequence: TGTGCCTCACGGGCCGGTGGAGTAGAGAGGTATGGCTACACCTTC.

The chain recombines TRBV3-1 (or the pseudogene TRBV3-2) with TRBJ2-3, with 14 nucleotides matching TRBD2. Germline lookup yields CDR1 LGHDT and CDR2 YNNKEL (reference sequence). The CDR3 totals 16 residues. Trimming cost V 4 bases and J 14 bases; bases outside gene matches: 14. The CDR3 region has the DNA TGTGCCAGCAGCCGTTCCGGGACTAGCGGGAGAATCTCGGCGTATTTT. This sequence encodes CASSRSGTSGRISAYF.

V gene TRBV28 combines with J gene TRBJ1-2, with D maybe TRBD1 (5 bases). Germline values: CDR1 MDHEN, CDR2 SYDVKM. Trimming shortened V by 3 bases and J by 2 bases, and 22 bases separated the two germline ends. This CDR3 spans 18 amino acids. This CDR3 is CASSLYGGMLDGNYGYTF. As DNA, the CDR3 is TGTGCCAGCAGTTTGTACGGGGGAATGTTGGACGGAAACTATGGCTACACCTTC.

Sample share makes this clone medium-sized. The chain recombines TRBV6-6 with TRBJ1-6; 8 bases map to TRBD1. Germline CDR1 and CDR2: MNHNY and SVGAGI (reference sequence). Losses at the gene ends were 4 bases for V and 10 bases for J; bases not matched to a gene: 6. The CDR3 runs 14 residues. The CDR3: CASSSGQGGSPLHF. CDR3 DNA sequence: TGTGCCAGCAGTTCCGGACAGGGAGGGTCACCCCTCCACTTT.

The genes are TRBV27 and TRBJ1-4; D is uncertain. V lost 2 bases and J lost 8, with 12 bases in between. The CDR3 length is 14 residues. Germline V gene data show CDR1 as MNHEY and CDR2 as SMNVEV (reference sequence). In DNA form, the CDR3 reads TGTGCCAGCAGTTTAGTGGGCACCGGAGAAAAACTGTTTTTT. Amino acid sequence: CASSLVGTGEKLFF.

The V call is TRBV6-2 or TRBV6-3, the J call TRBJ2-1; a possible D gene is TRBD2 (6 bases). V was shortened by 5 bases and J by 14 bases, with 13 bases between the two germline ends. CDR3 length: 11 amino acids. Germline V gene lookup returns CDR1 MNHEY and CDR2 SVGEGT. CDR3 bases: TGTGCCAGCAGTCGGGGGTCTAGCAAGTTCTTC. As protein: CASSRGSSKFF.

The chain recombines TRBV7-9 with TRBJ2-6; no firm D call. Germline V lookup: CDR1 SEHNR, CDR2 FQNEAQ (reference sequence). V was clipped by 5 bases and J by 4 bases, with 12 bases between them. The CDR3 spans 15 residues. CDR3 sequence reads: CASSRVGIGANVLTF. CDR3 bases: TGTGCCAGCAGCCGGGTCGGTATAGGGGCCAACGTCCTGACTTTC. Variable domain in full (rest from reference TRBV7-9 and TRBJ2-6): DTGVSQNPRHKITKRGQNVTFRCDPISEHNRLYWYRQTLGQGPEFLTYFQNEAQLEKSRLLSDRFSAERPKGSFSTLEIQRTEQGDSAMYLCASSRVGIGANVLTFGAGSRLTVL.

This clone was counted a few times. The V and J genes are TRBV3-1 (or the pseudogene TRBV3-2) and TRBJ2-2, with D uncertain. CDR1 is LGHDT and CDR2 is YNNKEL in the germline V gene (reference sequence). Between the trimmed V and J ends, which lost 4 bases and 2 bases, there was a span of 2 bases. The CDR3 has 12 amino acids. CDR3 protein: CASSLNTGELFF. CDR3 DNA: TGTGCCAGCAGCCTTAACACCGGGGAGCTGTTTTTT.

This clone is medium-sized (0.01 to 0.1%) in the sample. The chain uses TRBV9 and TRBJ2-2; tentatively, D is TRBD1 (5 bases). Deletions cut 4 bases from V and 0 bases from J, with 13 bases between. This CDR3 has 16 amino acids. Germline-derived CDR1 and CDR2 are SGDLS and YYNGEE. CDR3 sequence reads: CASSFRQTANTGELFF. CDR3 nucleotides: TGTGCCAGCAGCTTCCGACAGACCGCGAACACCGGGGAGCTGTTTTTT. The complete variable domain, with remaining parts taken from reference TRBV9 and TRBJ2-2, reads DSGVTQTPKHLITATGQRVTLRCSPRSGDLSVYWYQQSLDQGLQFLIQYYNGEERAKGNILERFSAQQFPDLHSELNLSSLELGDSALYFCASSFRQTANTGELFFGEGSRLTVL.

By sample fraction, this clone is medium-sized. This chain joins TRBV4-1 and TRBJ1-5, with TRBD1 matching over 8 bases. V was clipped by 0 bases and J by 4 bases; unmatched bases: 8. Germline V gene data show CDR1 as MGHRA and CDR2 as YSYEKL. This CDR3 contains 17 residues. The CDR3 here is CASSQDGGRGRNQPQHF. CDR3 bases: TGCGCCAGCAGCCAAGATGGGGGCAGGGGGCGAAATCAGCCCCAGCATTTT.

This clone has just a few counts. The V and J genes are TRBV29-1 and TRBJ1-1; D gene unclear. The V gene's germline CDR1 is SQVTM and CDR2 ANQGSEA. The ends were cut back, 4 bases at V and 0 bases at J, with 6 bases in the middle. The CDR3 sequence is 12 residues long. The CDR3: CSVGPVNTEAFF. The CDR3 coding sequence is TGCAGCGTTGGCCCAGTGAACACTGAAGCTTTCTTT.

The V and J genes are TRBV3-1 (or the pseudogene TRBV3-2) and TRBJ1-6; D perhaps matches TRBD1 (6 bases). CDR1 and CDR2 from the germline V gene are LGHDT and YNNKEL (reference sequence). V dropped 0 bases and J dropped 7 bases, with 19 bases sitting between them. The CDR3 loop spans 18 amino acids. CDR3 sequence: CASSQDHPGARLNSPLHF. DNA for the CDR3: TGTGCCAGCAGCCAAGATCACCCGGGGGCGCGATTAAATTCACCCCTCCACTTT.

The gene calls are TRBV18 and TRBJ2-1; possibly TRBD2 for D (5 bases). Germline V gives CDR1 KGHSH, CDR2 LQKENI. Trimming shortened V by 0 bases and J by 5 bases, and 20 bases separated the two germline ends. This CDR3 spans 18 amino acids. The CDR3 coding sequence is TGTGCCAGCTCACCACCGTCCCTAGCCACCTCTACCCACAATGAGCAGTTCTTC. Translating gives CASSPPSLATSTHNEQFF.